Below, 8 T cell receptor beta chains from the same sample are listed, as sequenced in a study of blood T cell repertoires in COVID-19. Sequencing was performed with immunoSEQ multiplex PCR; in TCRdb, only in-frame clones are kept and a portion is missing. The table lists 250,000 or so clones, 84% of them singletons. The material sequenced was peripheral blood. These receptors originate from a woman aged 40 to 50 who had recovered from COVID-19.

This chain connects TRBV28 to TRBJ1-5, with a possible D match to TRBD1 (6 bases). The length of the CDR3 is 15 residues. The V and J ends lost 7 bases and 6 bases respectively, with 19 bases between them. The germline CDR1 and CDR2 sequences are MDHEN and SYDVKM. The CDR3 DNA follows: TGTGCCAGCATCTTTATTTTAGGGGGAAGTCAGCCCCAGCATTTT. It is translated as CASIFILGGSQPQHF.

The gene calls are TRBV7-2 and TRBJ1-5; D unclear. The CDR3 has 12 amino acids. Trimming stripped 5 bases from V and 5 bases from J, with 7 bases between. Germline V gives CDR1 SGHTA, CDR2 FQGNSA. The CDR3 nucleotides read TGTGCCAGCAGCAACTTCGATCAGCCCCAGCATTTT. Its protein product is CASSNFDQPQHF.

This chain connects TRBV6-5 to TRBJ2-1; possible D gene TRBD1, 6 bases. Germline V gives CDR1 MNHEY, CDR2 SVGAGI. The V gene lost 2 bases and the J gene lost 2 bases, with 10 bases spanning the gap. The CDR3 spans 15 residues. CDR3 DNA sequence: TGTGCCAGCAGTTACCTAACAGGGACCTACAATGAGCAGTTCTTC. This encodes CASSYLTGTYNEQFF.

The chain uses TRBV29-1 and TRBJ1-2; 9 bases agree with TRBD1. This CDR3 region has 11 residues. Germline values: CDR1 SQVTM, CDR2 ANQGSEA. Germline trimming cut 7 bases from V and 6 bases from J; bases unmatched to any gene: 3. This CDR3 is CSAGTGNGYTF. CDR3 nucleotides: TGCAGCGCCGGGACAGGGAATGGCTACACCTTC.

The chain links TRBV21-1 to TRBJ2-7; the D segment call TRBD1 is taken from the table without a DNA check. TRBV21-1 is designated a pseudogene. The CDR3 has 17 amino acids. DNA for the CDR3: TGTGCCAGCAGCAAAGTAGGAGACAGGGGGCTACTCTACGAGCAGTACTTC. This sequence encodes CASSKVGDRGLLYEQYF.

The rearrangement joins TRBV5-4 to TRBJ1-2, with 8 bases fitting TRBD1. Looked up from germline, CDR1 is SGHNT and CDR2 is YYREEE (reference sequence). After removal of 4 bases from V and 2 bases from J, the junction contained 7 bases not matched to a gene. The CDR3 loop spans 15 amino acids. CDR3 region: CASSTRTGSNYGYTF. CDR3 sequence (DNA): TGTGCCAGCAGCACAAGGACAGGGTCGAACTATGGCTACACCTTC. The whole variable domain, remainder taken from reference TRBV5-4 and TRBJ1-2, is ETGVTQSPTHLIKTRGQQVTLRCSSQSGHNTVSWYQQALGQGPQFIFQYYREEENGRGNFPPRFSGLQFPNYSSELNVNALELDDSALYLCASSTRTGSNYGYTFGSGTRLTVV.

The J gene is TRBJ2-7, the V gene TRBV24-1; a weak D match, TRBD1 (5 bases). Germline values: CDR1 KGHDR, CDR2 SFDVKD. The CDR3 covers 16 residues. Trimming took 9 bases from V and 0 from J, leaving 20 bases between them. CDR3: CATVNRIRGSSYEQYF. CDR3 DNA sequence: TGTGCCACCGTAAATAGGATAAGGGGCAGCTCCTACGAGCAGTACTTC.

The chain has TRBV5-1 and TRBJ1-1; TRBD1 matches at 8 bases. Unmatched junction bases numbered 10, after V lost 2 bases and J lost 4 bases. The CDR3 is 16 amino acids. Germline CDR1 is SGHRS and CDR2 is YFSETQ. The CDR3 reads CASSFTGGPESTEAFF. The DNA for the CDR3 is TGCGCCAGCAGCTTTACAGGGGGGCCTGAGAGCACTGAAGCTTTCTTT.